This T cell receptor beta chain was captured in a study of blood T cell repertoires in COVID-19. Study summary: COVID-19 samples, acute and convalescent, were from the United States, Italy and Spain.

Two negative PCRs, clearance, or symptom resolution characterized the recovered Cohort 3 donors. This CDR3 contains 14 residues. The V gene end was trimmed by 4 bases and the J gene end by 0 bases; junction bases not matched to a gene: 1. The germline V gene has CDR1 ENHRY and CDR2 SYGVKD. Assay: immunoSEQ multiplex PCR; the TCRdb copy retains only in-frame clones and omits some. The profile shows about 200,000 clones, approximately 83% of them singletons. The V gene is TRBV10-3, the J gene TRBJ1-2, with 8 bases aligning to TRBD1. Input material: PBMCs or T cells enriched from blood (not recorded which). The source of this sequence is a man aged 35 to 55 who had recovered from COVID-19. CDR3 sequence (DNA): TGTGCCATCAGTGCACAGGGGGCTAACTATGGCTACACCTTC. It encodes CAISAQGANYGYTF.